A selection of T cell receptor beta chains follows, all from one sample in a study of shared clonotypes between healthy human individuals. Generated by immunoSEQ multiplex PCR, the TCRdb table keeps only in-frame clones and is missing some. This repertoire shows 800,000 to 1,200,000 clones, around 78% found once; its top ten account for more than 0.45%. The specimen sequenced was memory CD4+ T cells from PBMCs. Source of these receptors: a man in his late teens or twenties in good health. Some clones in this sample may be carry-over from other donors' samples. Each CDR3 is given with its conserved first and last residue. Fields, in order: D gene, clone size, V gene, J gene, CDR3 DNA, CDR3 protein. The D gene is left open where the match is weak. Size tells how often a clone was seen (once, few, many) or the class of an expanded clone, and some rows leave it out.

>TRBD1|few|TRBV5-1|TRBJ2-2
TGCGCCAGCAGCTCCAGGACAGGGAGTCCCGGGGAGCTGTTTTTT
CASSSRTGSPGELFF
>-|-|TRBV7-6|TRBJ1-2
TGTGCCAGCAGCTTAGGGTCGGCGGGGGCGGGCTATGGCTACACCTTC
CASSLGSAGAGYGYTF
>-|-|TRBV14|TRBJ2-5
TGTGCCAGCAGCCCCTCTCCCCGGGGTAGGACCCAGTACTTC
CASSPSPRGRTQYF
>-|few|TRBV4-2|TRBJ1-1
TGTGCCAGCAGCCAAGAACCCCTCGCTGAAGCTTTCTTT
CASSQEPLAEAFF
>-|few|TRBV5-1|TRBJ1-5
TGCGCCAGCAGCTTGGGGATCCGGGGGGGCAATCAGCCCCAGCATTTT
CASSLGIRGGNQPQHF
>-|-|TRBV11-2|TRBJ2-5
TGTGCCAGCAGCTGGATACAGGGAGGGGAGACCCAGTACTTC
CASSWIQGGETQYF
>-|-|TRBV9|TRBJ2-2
TGTGCCAGCAGCGTAGTACCACTGAACACCGGGGAGCTGTTTTTT
CASSVVPLNTGELFF
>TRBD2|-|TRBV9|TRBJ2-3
TGTGCCAGCAGCGTAGCTTCTTGGAGCGGGATTTACACAGATACGCAGTATTTT
CASSVASWSGIYTDTQYF
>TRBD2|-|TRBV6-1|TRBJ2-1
TGTGCCAGCAGGGAAAGGAGTAGCGGGAGGGCGAGCTCCTACAATGAGCAGTTCTTC
CASRERSSGRASSYNEQFF
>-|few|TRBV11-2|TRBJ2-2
TGTGCCAGCAGCTTAGATCGGTATCCCGGGGAGCTGTTTTTT
CASSLDRYPGELFF
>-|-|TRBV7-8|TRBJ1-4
TGTGCCAGCAGCTTAGCGACAACCCGCGCTAATGAAAAACTGTTTTTT
CASSLATTRANEKLFF
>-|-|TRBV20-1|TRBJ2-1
TGCAGTGGGAACTCCTACAATGAGCAGTTCTTC
CSGNSYNEQFF
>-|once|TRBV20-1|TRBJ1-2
TGCAGTGCTAGTATTCAGGGACCTTCTTTC
CSASIQGPSF
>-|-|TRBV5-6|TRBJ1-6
TGTGCCAGCAGCTTACAGGGCCCCTTCTCACCCCTCCACTTT
CASSLQGPFSPLHF
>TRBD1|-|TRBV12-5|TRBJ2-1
TGTGCTAGTGGTTTGACCCCCCTCGACAGGGTCAAGCAGTTCTTC
CASGLTPLDRVKQFF
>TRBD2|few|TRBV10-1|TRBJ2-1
TGCGCCAGCAGTGAGTCGATGGGGGGGGCCTACAATGAGCAGTTCTTC
CASSESMGGAYNEQFF
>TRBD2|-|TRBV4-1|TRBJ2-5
TGCGCCAGCAGCCAAGCTATGACTAGCGGGATCCAAGAGACCCAGTACTTC
CASSQAMTSGIQETQYF
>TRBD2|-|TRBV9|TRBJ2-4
TGTGCCAGCAGCGTAGCTAGGCGGGAGACTCCGGACATTCAGTACTTC
CASSVARRETPDIQYF
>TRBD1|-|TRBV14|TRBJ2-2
TGTGCCAGCAGCCAAGTGGGACAGGGTTTGAACACCGGGGAGCTGTTTTTT
CASSQVGQGLNTGELFF
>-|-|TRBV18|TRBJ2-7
TGTGCCAGCTCACCCGCTCTTTCCTACGAGCAGTACTTC
CASSPALSYEQYF
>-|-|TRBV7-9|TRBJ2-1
TGTGCCAGCAGCCCCCCAAGCTCGTGGGATGAGCAGTTCTTC
CASSPPSSWDEQFF
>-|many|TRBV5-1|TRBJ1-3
TGCGCCAGCAGCCCGCGCGAGCCGGGAAACACCATATATTTT
CASSPREPGNTIYF
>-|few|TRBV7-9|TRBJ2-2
TGTGCCAGCAGCTTAATAGGACAGCGGGCCGGGGAGCTGTTTTTT
CASSLIGQRAGELFF